These 6 T cell receptor beta chains share one sample of origin, sequenced in a study of blood T cell dynamics during melanoma immunotherapy (dated by TCRdb to about 2020). The library was generated by the immunoSEQ multiplex PCR assay. TCRdb re-hosts the immuneACCESS table, in-frame sequences only. Its copies lack some clones; in the studies checked, an unresolved V gene accounts for under half of them, and the cause for the rest is not known. The sample records approximately 15,000 clones, roughly nine tenths of which are singletons. The leading ten clones occupy over 0.85% of the sample. The time point label of this sample denotes: week 3, after first cycle of checkpoint inhibitor. This specimen was blood, taken from a patient treated with checkpoint blockade. The source of these receptors is a human donor with melanoma.

The rearrangement joins TRBV7-2 to TRBJ1-1, with D uncertain. CDR1 is SGHTA and CDR2 is FQGNSA in the germline V gene. V was clipped by 4 bases and J by 1 base, with 19 bases between them. The CDR3 sequence is 17 residues long. CDR3 in amino acids: CASSSRTRRVGNTEAFF. The CDR3 bases are TGTGCCAGCAGCTCCCGGACGCGTCGGGTTGGGAACACTGAAGCTTTCTTT.

The chain is built from TRBV19 and TRBJ1-2; D gene ambiguous. This CDR3 is built from 15 residues. Deletions cut 3 bases from V and 4 bases from J, with 15 bases between. The germline V gene encodes CDR1 LNHDA and CDR2 SQIVND (reference sequence). CDR3 coding DNA: TGTGCCAGTAGTATTTTTCAGACCTCTTTCTATGGCTACACCTTC. Translated: CASSIFQTSFYGYTF.

The chain employs TRBV5-8 and TRBJ2-7, with TRBD2 matching over 8 bases. The ends lost 3 bases at V and 3 bases at J; junction bases unmatched: 5. CDR3 length equals 14 residues. Germline V gives CDR1 SGHTS, CDR2 YDEGEE. The CDR3, as DNA: TGTGCCAGCAGCTGGTCAGCGGGAGACTACGAGCAGTACTTC. Protein sequence: CASSWSAGDYEQYF.

This chain uses TRBV29-1 with TRBJ2-1; D remains unclear. In germline, CDR1 is SQVTM, CDR2 ANQGSEA. The CDR3 covers 12 residues. Trimming took 4 bases from V and 5 from J, leaving 9 bases between them. The CDR3 protein is CSVVFFDNEQFF. The CDR3 region has the DNA TGCAGCGTTGTTTTCTTTGACAATGAGCAGTTCTTC.

The rearrangement uses TRBV19 and TRBJ2-7, with 7 bases fitting TRBD1. V was pared by 5 bases and J by 0 bases, with 10 bases of the junction left unmatched. The CDR3 spans 16 residues. Germline V gene lookup returns CDR1 LNHDA and CDR2 SQIVND (reference sequence). The CDR3 here is CASSFGTDLSSYEQYF. In nucleotides, the CDR3 is TGTGCCAGTAGTTTCGGGACAGACCTGAGCTCCTACGAGCAGTACTTC.

The chain carries TRBV5-4 and TRBJ2-1, with D perhaps TRBD2 (5 bases). This CDR3 spans 16 amino acids. Germline assignment: CDR1 SGHNT and CDR2 YYREEE (reference sequence). The V end was cut by 1 base, the J end by 0 bases, with 11 bases between. CDR3 in amino acids: CASSLRGRSSYNEQFF. CDR3 nucleotides: TGTGCCAGCAGCTTGCGCGGGCGTAGCTCCTACAATGAGCAGTTCTTC.